This T cell receptor beta chain is from a study of regulatory T cells in long-lasting Graves disease. Study conclusions and caveats: Persistent patients shared more public clonotypes (2,741) than new patients (roughly 970).

About this clonotype itself: No antigen is known for it.

Arm-PCR of CDR3 regions with iRepertoire HTBI primers generated TCR beta libraries. Original data processing: The samples included 60 to 75 TRBV and approximately 15 TRBJ segments. TCRdb independently ran MiXCR on the multiplex PCR reads; one entry per CDR3 protein. None of the V and J calls come from the authors' own analysis; TCRdb made them. The table records a few hundred thousand distinct CDR3 sequences, 23% of them present only once. Time point reported: persistent/refractory GD, antithyroid drugs over 5 years with positive TRAb. PBMCs provided the RNA from which the TCR library was made. Staff drew roughly 10 milliliters of peripheral blood into EDTA tubes. The sequence was collected from a female donor with Graves disease. The sample here was peripheral blood mononuclear cells (PBMCs), taken when the disease was refractory, from a patient treated with antithyroid drugs.

CDR3 coding DNA: TGCGCCAGCAGCTTGGGAGTGGGGGAAAAATATGGCTACACCTTC. This codes for CASSLGVGEKYGYTF. V and J are TRBV5-1 and TRBJ1-2, with D tentatively TRBD1 (5 bases). The CDR3 consists of 15 residues. Germline loops: CDR1 SGHRS, CDR2 YFSETQ. V was cut by 0 bases and J by 5 bases, with 14 bases left in between.